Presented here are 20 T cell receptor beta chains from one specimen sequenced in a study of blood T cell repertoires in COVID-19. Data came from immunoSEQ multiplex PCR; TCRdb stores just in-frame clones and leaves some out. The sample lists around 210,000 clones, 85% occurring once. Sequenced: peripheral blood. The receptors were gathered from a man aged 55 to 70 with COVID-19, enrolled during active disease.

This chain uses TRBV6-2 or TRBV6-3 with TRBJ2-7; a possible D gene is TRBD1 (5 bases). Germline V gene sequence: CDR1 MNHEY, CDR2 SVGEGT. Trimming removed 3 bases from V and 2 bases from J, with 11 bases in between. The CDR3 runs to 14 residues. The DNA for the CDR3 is TGTGCCAGCAGTTATTGGGGCAGTGCCTACGAGCAGTACTTC. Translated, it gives CASSYWGSAYEQYF.

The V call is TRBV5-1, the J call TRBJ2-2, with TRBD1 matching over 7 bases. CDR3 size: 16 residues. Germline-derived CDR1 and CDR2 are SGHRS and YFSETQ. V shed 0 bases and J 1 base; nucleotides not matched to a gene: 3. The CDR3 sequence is CASSLEGAKNTGELFF. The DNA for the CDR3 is TGCGCCAGCAGCTTGGAGGGGGCGAAGAACACCGGGGAGCTGTTTTTT. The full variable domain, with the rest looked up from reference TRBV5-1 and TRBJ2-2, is KAGVTQTPRYLIKTRGQQVTLSCSPISGHRSVSWYQQTPGQGLQFLFEYFSETQRNKGNFPGRFSGRQFSNSRSEMNVSTLELGDSALYLCASSLEGAKNTGELFFGEGSRLTVL.

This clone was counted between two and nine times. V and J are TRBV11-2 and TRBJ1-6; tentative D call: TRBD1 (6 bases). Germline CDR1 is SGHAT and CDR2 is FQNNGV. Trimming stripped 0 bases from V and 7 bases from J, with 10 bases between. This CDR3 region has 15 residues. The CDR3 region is CASSLEPGVNSPLHF. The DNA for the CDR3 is TGTGCCAGCAGCTTAGAACCAGGGGTCAATTCACCCCTCCACTTT.

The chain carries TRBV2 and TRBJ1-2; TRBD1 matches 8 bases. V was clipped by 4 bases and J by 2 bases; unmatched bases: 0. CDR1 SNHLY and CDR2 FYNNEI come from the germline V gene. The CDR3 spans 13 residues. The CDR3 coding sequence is TGTGCCAGCAGTGGGACAGGGAACTATGGCTACACCTTC. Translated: CASSGTGNYGYTF. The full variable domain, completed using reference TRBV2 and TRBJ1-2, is EPEVTQTPSHQVTQMGQEVILRCVPISNHLYFYWYRQILGQKVEFLVSFYNNEISEKSEIFDDQFSVERPDGSNFTLKIRSTKLEDSAMYFCASSGTGNYGYTFGSGTRLTVV.

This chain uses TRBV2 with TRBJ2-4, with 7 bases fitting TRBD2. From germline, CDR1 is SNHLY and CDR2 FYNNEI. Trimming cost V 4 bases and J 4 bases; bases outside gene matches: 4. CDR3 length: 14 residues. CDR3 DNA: TGTGCCAGCAGTGCAGTGCGGGAGAAAAACATTCAGTACTTC. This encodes CASSAVREKNIQYF.

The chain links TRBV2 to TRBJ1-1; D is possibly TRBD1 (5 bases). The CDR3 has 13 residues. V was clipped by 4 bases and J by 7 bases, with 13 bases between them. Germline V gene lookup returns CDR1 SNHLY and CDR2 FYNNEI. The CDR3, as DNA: TGTGCCAGCAGTGGAGCCCAAGGGGTTGAAGCTTTCTTT. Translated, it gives CASSGAQGVEAFF.

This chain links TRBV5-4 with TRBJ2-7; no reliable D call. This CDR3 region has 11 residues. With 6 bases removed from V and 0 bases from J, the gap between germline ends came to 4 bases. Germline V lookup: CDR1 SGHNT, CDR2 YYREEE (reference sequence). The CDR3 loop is CASTNSYEQYF. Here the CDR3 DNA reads TGTGCCAGCACCAACTCCTACGAGCAGTACTTC.

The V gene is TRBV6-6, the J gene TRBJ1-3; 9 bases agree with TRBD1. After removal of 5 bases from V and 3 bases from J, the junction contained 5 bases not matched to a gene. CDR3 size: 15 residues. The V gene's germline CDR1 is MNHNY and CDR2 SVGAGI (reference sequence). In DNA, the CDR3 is TGTGCCAGCAGTGAGGACAGGGGCCTTGGAAACACCATATATTTT. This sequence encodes CASSEDRGLGNTIYF.

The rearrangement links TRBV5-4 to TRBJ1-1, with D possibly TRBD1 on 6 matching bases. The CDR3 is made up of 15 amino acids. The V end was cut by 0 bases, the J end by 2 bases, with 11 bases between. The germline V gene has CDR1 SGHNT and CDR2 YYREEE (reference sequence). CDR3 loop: CASSLGDKYNTEAFF. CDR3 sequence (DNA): TGTGCCAGCAGCTTGGGGGACAAATATAACACTGAAGCTTTCTTT.

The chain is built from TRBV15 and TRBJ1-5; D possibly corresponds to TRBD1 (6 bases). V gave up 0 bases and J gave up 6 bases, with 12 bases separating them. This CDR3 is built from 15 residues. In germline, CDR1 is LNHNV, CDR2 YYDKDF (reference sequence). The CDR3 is CATSRDLGAFQPQHF. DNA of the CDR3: TGTGCCACCAGCAGAGATTTGGGGGCTTTTCAGCCCCAGCATTTT.

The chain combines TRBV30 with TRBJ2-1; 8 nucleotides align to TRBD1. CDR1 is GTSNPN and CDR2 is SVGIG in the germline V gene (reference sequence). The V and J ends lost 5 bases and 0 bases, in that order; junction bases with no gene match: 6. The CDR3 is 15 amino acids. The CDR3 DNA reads TGTGCCTGGGGACAGGGCCGGAGCTCCTACAATGAGCAGTTCTTC. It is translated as CAWGQGRSSYNEQFF. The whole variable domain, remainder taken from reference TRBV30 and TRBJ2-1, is SQTIHQWPATLVQPVGSPLSLECTVEGTSNPNLYWYRQAAGRGLQLLFYSVGIGQISSEVPQNLSASRPQDRQFILSSKKLLLSDSGFYLCAWGQGRSSYNEQFFGPGTRLTVL.

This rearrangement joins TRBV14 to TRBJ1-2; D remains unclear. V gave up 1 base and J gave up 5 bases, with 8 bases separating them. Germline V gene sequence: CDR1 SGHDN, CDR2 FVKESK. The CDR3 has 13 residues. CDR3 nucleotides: TGTGCCAGCAGCCAAGGGACTGAGTATGGCTACACCTTC. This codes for CASSQGTEYGYTF.

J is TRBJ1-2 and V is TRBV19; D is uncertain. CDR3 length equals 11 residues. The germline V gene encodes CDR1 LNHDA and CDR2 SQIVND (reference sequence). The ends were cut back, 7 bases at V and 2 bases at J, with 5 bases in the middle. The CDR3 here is CASTSNYGYTF. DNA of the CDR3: TGTGCCAGTACTAGCAACTATGGCTACACCTTC.

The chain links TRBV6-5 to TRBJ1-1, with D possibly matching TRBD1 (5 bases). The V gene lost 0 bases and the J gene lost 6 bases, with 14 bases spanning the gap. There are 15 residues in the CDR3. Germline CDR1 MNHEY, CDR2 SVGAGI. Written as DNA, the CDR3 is TGTGCCAGCAGTTACTCGATCAGGGTAGGGGCTGAAGCTTTCTTT. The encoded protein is CASSYSIRVGAEAFF.

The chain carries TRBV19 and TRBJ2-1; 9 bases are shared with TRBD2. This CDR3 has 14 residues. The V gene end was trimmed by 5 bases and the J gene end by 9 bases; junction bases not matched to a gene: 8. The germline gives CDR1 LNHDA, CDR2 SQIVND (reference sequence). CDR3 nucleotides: TGTGCCAGTAGTGTCGGCGGGAGGGCCGGTGAGCAGTTCTTC. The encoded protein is CASSVGGRAGEQFF.

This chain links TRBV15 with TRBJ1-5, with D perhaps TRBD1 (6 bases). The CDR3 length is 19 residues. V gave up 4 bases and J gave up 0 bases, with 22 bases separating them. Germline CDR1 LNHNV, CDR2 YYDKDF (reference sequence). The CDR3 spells CATSTLGGGISLSNQPQHF. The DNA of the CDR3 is TGTGCCACCAGCACCCTCGGGGGGGGCATCTCACTTAGCAATCAGCCCCAGCATTTT. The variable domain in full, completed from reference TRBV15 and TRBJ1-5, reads DAMVIQNPRYQVTQFGKPVTLSCSQTLNHNVMYWYQQKSSQAPKLLFHYYDKDFNNEADTPDNFQSRRPNTSFCFLDIRSPGLGDTAMYLCATSTLGGGISLSNQPQHFGDGTRLSIL.

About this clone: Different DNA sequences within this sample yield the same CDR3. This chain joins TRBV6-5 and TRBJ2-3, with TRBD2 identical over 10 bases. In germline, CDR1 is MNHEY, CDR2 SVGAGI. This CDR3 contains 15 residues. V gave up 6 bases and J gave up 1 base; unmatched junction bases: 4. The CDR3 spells CASRLGTSGTDTQYF. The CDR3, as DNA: TGTGCCAGCAGACTCGGGACTAGCGGCACAGATACGCAGTATTTT.

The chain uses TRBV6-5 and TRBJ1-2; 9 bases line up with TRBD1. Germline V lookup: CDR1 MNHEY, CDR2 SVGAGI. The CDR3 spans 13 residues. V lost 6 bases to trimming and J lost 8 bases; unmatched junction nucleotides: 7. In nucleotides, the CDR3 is TGTGCCAGCAGGAAGACAGGGGGGAACGGCTACACCTTC. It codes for CASRKTGGNGYTF.

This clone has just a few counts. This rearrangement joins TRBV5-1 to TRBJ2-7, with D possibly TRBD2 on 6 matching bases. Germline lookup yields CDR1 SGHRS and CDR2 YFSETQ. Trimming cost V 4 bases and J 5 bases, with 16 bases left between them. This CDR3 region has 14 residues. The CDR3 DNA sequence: TGCGCCAGCAGCCCGCACGCACCGGGGGACGAGCAGTACTTC. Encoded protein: CASSPHAPGDEQYF.

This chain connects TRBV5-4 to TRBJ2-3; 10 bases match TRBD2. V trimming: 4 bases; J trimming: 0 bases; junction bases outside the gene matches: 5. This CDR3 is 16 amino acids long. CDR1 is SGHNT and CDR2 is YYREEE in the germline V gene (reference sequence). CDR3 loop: CASSAAGGPSTDTQYF. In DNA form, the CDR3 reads TGTGCCAGCAGCGCAGCGGGAGGGCCCAGCACAGATACGCAGTATTTT.